Given below is one T cell receptor beta chain in context. Germline V gene lookup returns CDR1 LGHDT and CDR2 YNNKEL (reference sequence). V was pared by 1 base and J by 6 bases, with 16 bases between. The CDR3 is made up of 16 amino acids. Methods used by the authors: How many nucleated cells were present was estimated from reference gene primer amplification. Only in-frame clones appear in the TCRdb table, and some are missing; sequencing was by immunoSEQ multiplex PCR. Clonal size and the V and J genes are those of that table, whereas D and trimming came from the DNA. The table shows some 110,000 clones, with approximately 80% occurring only once. The record originates from a study of blood T cell repertoires in COVID-19. Study details: Acute-phase and convalescent COVID-19 samples originated in the United States, Italy and Spain. Sample material is recorded as cDNA or gDNA derived from T cells, B-cell-depleted T cells, or PBMCs.

The receptor's source is a woman aged 70-85 years with acute or convalescent COVID-19. The chain links TRBV3-1 (or the pseudogene TRBV3-2) to TRBJ1-5; D remains ambiguous. The sample taken for sequencing was peripheral blood. The CDR3 sequence: CASSQGGGVGSQPQHF. The CDR3 bases are TGTGCCAGCAGCCAAGGTGGTGGGGTTGGGAGTCAGCCCCAGCATTTT.